The 7 T cell receptor beta chains listed next were all sequenced from one sample in a study of cytomegalovirus exposure and HLA in healthy donors. Primers for the PCR totalled 60 Vbeta and 13 Jbeta. Profiled with immunoSEQ multiplex PCR; TCRdb holds only in-frame clones, not every one. The data hold approximately 31,000 clones, with approximately 87% observed a single time. The sample was PBMCs. The receptors stem from a boy under 18 in good health and CMV-seronegative.

The V gene is TRBV19, the J gene TRBJ2-7; TRBD1 matches 7 bases. The CDR3 runs to 14 residues. The junction had 12 bases not matched to a gene; V was cut back by 4 bases and J by 9 bases. Germline values: CDR1 LNHDA, CDR2 SQIVND (reference sequence). The CDR3 sequence is CASSKTGDRIRQYF. CDR3 DNA sequence: TGTGCCAGTAGTAAAACAGGGGATCGGATTCGGCAGTACTTC.

In its sample, this clone was seen a few times. The chain uses TRBV7-2 and TRBJ1-1; D is possibly TRBD1 (6 bases). This CDR3 spans 13 amino acids. Trimming took off 5 bases at V and 3 bases at J, with 10 bases between the two ends. The V gene's germline CDR1 is SGHTA and CDR2 FQGNSA. CDR3 sequence: CASSGGFDTEAFF. CDR3 nucleotide sequence: TGTGCCAGCAGCGGGGGCTTCGACACTGAAGCTTTCTTT.

This sequence joins TRBV9 and TRBJ1-6; D might be TRBD1 (5 bases). V shed 5 bases and J shed 8 bases, with 14 bases lying between them. In germline, CDR1 is SGDLS, CDR2 YYNGEE. This CDR3 has 14 residues. The chain's CDR3 is CASSLTGYDSPLHF. The CDR3, as DNA: TGTGCCAGCAGTCTCACAGGTTACGATTCACCCCTCCACTTT.

This sequence joins TRBV7-6 and TRBJ2-1; 15 nucleotides line up with TRBD2. The V gene end was trimmed by 5 bases and the J gene end by 4 bases; junction bases not matched to a gene: 6. From germline, CDR1 is SGHVS and CDR2 FNYEAQ. The CDR3 contains 17 residues. The CDR3 DNA follows: TGTGCCAGCAGCCCGGGACTAGCGGGGGGACCATACAATGAGCAGTTCTTC. Translation gives CASSPGLAGGPYNEQFF.

V usage is TRBV12-5 and J usage is TRBJ2-7, with 12 bases identical to TRBD2. V shed 5 bases and J 1 base; nucleotides not matched to a gene: 12. CDR1 is LGHNT and CDR2 is FRNRAP in the germline V gene. The CDR3 is 18 residues long. CDR3 in amino acids: CASGLTLGLAGDSYEQYF. The CDR3 DNA is TGTGCTAGTGGTCTTACCCTGGGACTAGCGGGCGATTCCTACGAGCAGTACTTC.

CDR3 in amino acids: CASSNIAGGGTQYF. CDR3 nucleotide sequence: TGTGCCAGCAGCAATATAGCGGGGGGAGGAACGCAGTATTTT. V gene TRBV6-6 combines with J gene TRBJ2-3; 10 nucleotides align to TRBD2. The V and J ends lost 6 bases and 9 bases, in that order; junction bases with no gene match: 9. From germline, CDR1 is MNHNY and CDR2 SVGAGI (reference sequence). This CDR3 has 14 amino acids.

The rearrangement joins TRBV5-1 to TRBJ2-5, with TRBD2 matching over 8 bases. With 3 bases clipped from V and 4 bases from J, the junction kept 8 bases outside the gene matches. The CDR3 has 15 residues. Germline CDR1 is SGHRS and CDR2 is YFSETQ. The CDR3 region has the DNA TGCGCCAGCAGCTACCGGACTAGCTTTAGAGAGACCCAGTACTTC. Translation: CASSYRTSFRETQYF.